The source of this TCR beta chain is a study of cytomegalovirus exposure and HLA in healthy donors. Looking at the study overall: In an early release, HLA-typed donors contributed tens of millions of unique TCR sequences.

Broader study findings: There were a few CMV-associated chains whose specificity for CMV antigens was confirmed in vitro. In a later analysis, V- and J-gene trimming of beta chains associated with a DCLRE1C missense variant, replicated independently. Analysis performed later found 16,000 or so TCR beta sequences associated with HLA alleles at 0.05 false discovery rate.

Germline values: CDR1 LNHNV, CDR2 YYDKDF (reference sequence). Trimming took off 0 bases at V and 4 bases at J, with 9 bases between the two ends. This CDR3 spans 14 amino acids. Notes on this clone: The antigen is unknown.

The primer mix had 60 Vbeta and 13 Jbeta primers. Using immunoSEQ multiplex PCR, the repertoire was profiled, and TCRdb retains in-frame clones only, with some absent. This sample has over 70,000 clones, with 60% to 80% found just once. The receptor's source is a woman between 50 and 59 years old in good health and CMV-seropositive. Source material: PBMCs. This chain joins TRBV15 and TRBJ1-1; maybe TRBD1 (5 bases). CDR3 sequence: CATSREGGITEAFF. The CDR3 region has the DNA TGTGCCACCAGCAGAGAGGGGGGGATCACTGAAGCTTTCTTT.